The T cell receptor beta chain described here comes from a study of control samples from healthy donors and cancer patients. After removal of 4 bases from V and 6 bases from J, the junction contained 14 bases not matched to a gene. Germline lookup yields CDR1 LGHNT and CDR2 FRNRAP. The CDR3 runs to 18 residues. TCRdb's copy holds only in-frame clones and misses some; the assay was immunoSEQ multiplex PCR. In the table there are 120,000 or so clones, approximately 92% of which are singletons. The clonotype was recovered from a man aged 80 or over with head and neck cancer. The V gene is TRBV12-5, the J gene TRBJ2-5, with 13 bases fitting TRBD2. The sequenced sample was PBMCs. The CDR3 coding sequence is TGTGCTAGTGGTTCGACAACCAAGACTAGCGGGGGGCCAAAGACCCAGTACTTC. Translation gives CASGSTTKTSGGPKTQYF.